This TCR beta chain was obtained from a study of blood T cell repertoires in COVID-19. At the level of the study: The origin of the acute and convalescent COVID-19 samples was the United States, Italy and Spain.

Trimming cost V 9 bases and J 4 bases, with 26 bases left between them. Germline CDR1 MGHRA, CDR2 YSYEKL. The CDR3 has 17 residues. Sequenced by immunoSEQ multiplex PCR; TCRdb stores in-frame clones only, minus some. The data show 180,000 or so clones, with 80% to 90% seen just once and 9.5% to 12% held by the top ten. Sequenced: peripheral blood. This sequence originates from a human donor with active or convalescent COVID-19. The donor label of this sample is uncertain. This rearrangement joins TRBV4-1 to TRBJ2-3; possibly TRBD2 for D (6 bases). Here the CDR3 DNA reads TGCGCCAGTAGTACAGACCCGGGACTTCTTCCTCCAGATACGCAGTATTTT. It translates to CASSTDPGLLPPDTQYF.